The source of this TCR beta chain is a study of human T cells and chemical hapten exposure. Described time point: patch test 1, 2 weeks after DPC sensitization. Stated treatment: therapeutic diphenylcyclopropenone sensitization with weekly scalp DPC. At least ten counts were recorded for this clonotype. TCRdb reanalysed the RACE reads using MiXCR and keeps one entry per CDR3 protein. In the table there are about 120,000 distinct CDR3 sequences, 12% of which are singletons. Material: whole blood, obtained in connection with sensitization to the hapten diphenylcyclopropenone (DPC). The receptor comes from a woman in her fifties or sixties with alopecia areata. Some clones in this sample may be carry-over from other donors' samples.

The CDR3 sequence: CASRGVGGKGEQFF. The CDR3 DNA follows: TGTGCCAGCAGGGGAGTAGGGGGTAAGGGTGAGCAGTTCTTC. The V and J genes are TRBV6-2 or TRBV6-3 and TRBJ2-1; D might be TRBD1 (6 bases). V was trimmed by 6 bases and J by 9 bases, leaving 18 bases between them. Germline CDR1 MNHEY, CDR2 SVGEGT. The CDR3 consists of 14 residues.